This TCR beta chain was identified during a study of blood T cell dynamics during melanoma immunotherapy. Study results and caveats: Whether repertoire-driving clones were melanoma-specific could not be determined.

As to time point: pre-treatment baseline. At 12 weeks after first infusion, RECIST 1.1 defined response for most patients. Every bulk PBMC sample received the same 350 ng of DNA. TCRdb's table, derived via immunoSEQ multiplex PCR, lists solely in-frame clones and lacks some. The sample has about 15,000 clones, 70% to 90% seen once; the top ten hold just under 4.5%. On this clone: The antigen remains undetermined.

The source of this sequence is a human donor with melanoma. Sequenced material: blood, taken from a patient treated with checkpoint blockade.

CDR3 DNA sequence: TGTGCCAGCAGTCGAACAGGGGTAACTAATGAAAAACTGTTTTTT. Amino acids: CASSRTGVTNEKLFF. V usage is TRBV9 and J usage is TRBJ1-4, with 7 bases fitting TRBD1. V dropped 5 bases and J dropped 1; count of bases not matched to a gene: 5. In germline, CDR1 is SGDLS, CDR2 YYNGEE. The CDR3 covers 15 residues.